The 27 T cell receptor beta chains below were found in one sample sequenced in a study of shared clonotypes between healthy human individuals. The repertoire was sequenced with immunoSEQ multiplex PCR; TCRdb's copy has only in-frame clones and lacks some. The table lists 950,000 to 1,100,000 clones, roughly 74% of them singletons. Sequenced input: memory CD4+ T cells from PBMCs. Subset noted: CD45RA-negative fraction. These receptors all stem from a man aged 18 to 30 in good health. Some clones in this sample may be carry-over from other donors' samples.

This clone was detected many times. The sample holds other DNA sequences that translate to the same CDR3. This rearrangement joins TRBV10-3 to TRBJ1-1; 8 bases are shared with TRBD1. Per germline, CDR1 ENHRY and CDR2 SYGVKD. V trimming: 5 bases; J trimming: 4 bases; junction bases outside the gene matches: 6. The CDR3 length is 14 residues. The CDR3 reads CAISSDRGSTEAFF. The CDR3 bases are TGTGCCATCAGTTCCGACAGGGGTAGCACTGAAGCTTTCTTT.

The chain recombines TRBV6-4 with TRBJ2-1, with 14 positions matching TRBD2. Germline lookup yields CDR1 MRHNA and CDR2 SNTAGT. J was trimmed by 9 bases and V by 2 bases; bases with no gene match: 6. The CDR3 contains 16 residues. CDR3 residues: CASSDGTSGRTGEQFF. The CDR3 DNA follows: TGTGCCAGCAGTGACGGGACTAGCGGGAGAACTGGTGAGCAGTTCTTC.

CDR3 bases: TGCAGCGCTCGACAGGGGGCAGGGGACCAGCCCCAGCATTTT. Translating it yields CSARQGAGDQPQHF. This sequence joins TRBV29-1 and TRBJ1-5, with 10 bases fitting TRBD1. With V trimmed by 7 bases and J by 7 bases, 10 bases remained unmatched. The CDR3 totals 14 residues. Germline values: CDR1 SQVTM, CDR2 ANQGSEA.

In the case of this clone: One end of the junction does not line up with germline, which may come from a read error. Other DNA sequences in this specimen translate into the identical CDR3. This sequence joins TRBV27 and TRBJ1-3; D uncertain. CDR3 length equals 13 residues. Germline CDR1 is MNHEY and CDR2 is SMNVEV (reference sequence). The CDR3 loop is CASSPHTGNTIYF. The CDR3 DNA sequence: TGTGCCAGCAGTCCCCACACTGGGAACACCATATATTTT.

This sequence joins TRBV4-1 and TRBJ1-5, with a tentative D call TRBD1 (6 bases). From germline, CDR1 is MGHRA and CDR2 YSYEKL. This CDR3 comprises 16 residues. V lost 4 bases to trimming and J lost 2 bases, with 15 bases between them. CDR3 residues: CASSPAGGQGNQPQHF. CDR3 nucleotide sequence: TGCGCCAGCAGCCCGGCGGGGGGGCAGGGCAATCAGCCCCAGCATTTT.

The chain uses TRBV13 and TRBJ2-1; D not resolved. This CDR3 is built from 15 residues. Looked up from germline, CDR1 is PRHDT and CDR2 is FYEKMQ (reference sequence). V was pared by 4 bases and J by 4 bases, with 14 bases between. CDR3 nucleotide sequence: TGTGCCAGCAGCTCCGTTTCGTCCCATTACAATGAGCAGTTCTTC. Residues: CASSSVSSHYNEQFF.

To note about this clone: This specimen includes other DNA sequences encoding the same CDR3. The chain employs TRBV19 and TRBJ1-2, with 9 bases lining up with TRBD1. Germline V gives CDR1 LNHDA, CDR2 SQIVND (reference sequence). The CDR3 runs 13 residues. With V trimmed by 5 bases and J by 5 bases, 3 bases remained unmatched. CDR3 in amino acids: CASSPGTGYGYTF. CDR3 coding DNA: TGTGCCAGTAGTCCCGGGACAGGGTATGGCTACACCTTC.

The chain employs TRBV29-1 and TRBJ2-7; 7 bases agree with TRBD1. The CDR3 runs to 12 residues. The germline gives CDR1 SQVTM, CDR2 ANQGSEA. The V segment lost 7 bases and the J segment 4 bases; nucleotides outside the gene matches: 7. The CDR3 protein is CSAGAGGYEQYF. CDR3 nucleotides: TGCAGCGCCGGGGCAGGGGGATACGAGCAGTACTTC.

A single count supports this clone. The chain joins TRBV5-6 to TRBJ1-4; no clear D. The CDR3 is 17 residues long. CDR1 and CDR2 from the germline V gene are SGHDT and YYEEEE. V lost 0 bases and J lost 8, with 20 bases in between. The CDR3 reads CASSLGPQEGMGEKLFF. The CDR3 DNA reads as TGTGCCAGCAGCTTGGGCCCTCAGGAGGGTATGGGCGAAAAACTGTTTTTT.

V is TRBV28 and J is TRBJ1-3; D might be TRBD1 (5 bases). CDR3 size: 17 residues. Between the trimmed V and J ends, which lost 5 bases and 0 bases, there was a span of 17 bases. CDR1 and CDR2 from the germline V gene are MDHEN and SYDVKM. CDR3 sequence (DNA): TGTGCCAGCAGTGGAGGAGGGGAGCACCACTCTGGAAACACCATATATTTT. This encodes CASSGGGEHHSGNTIYF.

On this clone itself: A much bigger clone sits one base away, suggesting this may be a read error. This chain links TRBV9 with TRBJ2-5, with 15 bases fitting TRBD2. From germline, CDR1 is SGDLS and CDR2 YYNGEE. This CDR3 contains 15 residues. CDR3 residues: CDSSSLGLAGGAQYF. In DNA, the CDR3 is TGTGACAGCAGCTCCCTAGGACTAGCGGGAGGGGCCCAGTACTTC.

The chain employs TRBV7-9 and TRBJ1-2; tentatively, D is TRBD1 (5 bases). The CDR3 spans 17 residues. Trimming took off 5 bases at V and 5 bases at J, with 24 bases between the two ends. Germline assignment: CDR1 SEHNR and CDR2 FQNEAQ (reference sequence). This CDR3 reads CASSENQGLPSLYGYTF. The CDR3 DNA reads TGTGCCAGCAGCGAAAATCAGGGTCTGCCATCTTTATATGGCTACACCTTC.

The chain recombines TRBV10-1 with TRBJ2-2; D possibly corresponds to TRBD1 (5 bases). Trimming removed 5 bases at V and 5 bases at J, with 9 bases between. Germline V gives CDR1 WNHNN, CDR2 SYGVQD (reference sequence). The CDR3 runs 13 residues. The DNA of the CDR3 is TGCGCCAGCAGTAGGGGAAGGACCGGGGAGCTGTTTTTT. Amino acids: CASSRGRTGELFF.

This clone was seen more than once but under ten times. The genes are TRBV23-1 and TRBJ1-1; D is possibly TRBD1 (5 bases). TRBV23-1 belongs to the ORF category, with a function that is uncertain. The CDR3 length is 15 residues. Trimming took off 4 bases at V and 10 bases at J, with 22 bases between the two ends. The DNA of the CDR3 is TGCGCCAGCAGTCCTGGACATCCCAATCCAAGGGGAGCTTTCTTT. Translated, it gives CASSPGHPNPRGAFF.

This clone was recorded many times. The chain has TRBV27 and TRBJ1-1; a weak D match, TRBD1 (6 bases). CDR3 length: 12 amino acids. Trimming took off 8 bases at V and 2 bases at J, with 9 bases between the two ends. Germline values: CDR1 MNHEY, CDR2 SMNVEV (reference sequence). CDR3 sequence (DNA): TGTGCCAGCTCGGACAGAAACACTGAAGCTTTCTTT. Its translation: CASSDRNTEAFF.

V is TRBV7-2 and J is TRBJ2-5, with D perhaps matching TRBD1 (5 bases). The CDR3 runs 14 residues. Trimming cost V 1 base and J 9 bases, with 15 bases left between them. Germline V lookup: CDR1 SGHTA, CDR2 FQGNSA. Here the CDR3 reads CASSLVSLGASQYF. The DNA for the CDR3 is TGTGCCAGCAGCTTAGTCTCGTTAGGGGCGTCCCAGTACTTC.

The chain carries TRBV7-6 and TRBJ2-1, with D possibly TRBD1 on 6 matching bases. The CDR3 is made up of 11 amino acids. CDR1 is SGHVS, CDR2 FNYEAQ, per germline. Trimming shortened V by 5 bases and J by 10 bases, and 9 bases separated the two germline ends. For the CDR3, the DNA is TGTGCCAGCAGCATTGACAGGGAGCAGTTCTTC. Translated: CASSIDREQFF. Based on the CDR3 plus reference TRBV7-6 and TRBJ2-1, the full variable domain is GAGVSQSPRYKVTKRGQDVALRCDPISGHVSLYWYRQALGQGPEFLTYFNYEAQQDKSGLPNDRFSAERPEGSISTLTIQRTEQRDSAMYRCASSIDREQFFGPGTRLTVL.

This clone was recorded many times. The gene calls are TRBV4-1 and TRBJ2-7, with D possibly matching TRBD2 (6 bases). Trimming left V 1 base short and J 0 bases short, with 7 bases between. Germline V lookup: CDR1 MGHRA, CDR2 YSYEKL. The CDR3 covers 14 residues. The CDR3, as DNA: TGCGCCAGCAGCCAAGTCGGGGGCTCCTACGAGCAGTACTTC. Translated: CASSQVGGSYEQYF.

The chain links TRBV19 to TRBJ1-4; D unresolved. With 6 bases removed from V and 2 bases from J, the gap between germline ends came to 7 bases. The CDR3 is made up of 13 amino acids. From germline, CDR1 is LNHDA and CDR2 SQIVND (reference sequence). CDR3 nucleotide sequence: TGTGCCAGTAGACGGATCACTAATGAAAAACTGTTTTTT. Translation gives CASRRITNEKLFF.

The chain employs TRBV18 and TRBJ2-1; D tentatively fits TRBD1 or TRBD2 (8 bases each). CDR1 is KGHSH and CDR2 is LQKENI in the germline V gene. The ends were cut back, 3 bases at V and 4 bases at J, with 25 bases in the middle. The CDR3 sequence is 19 residues long. The CDR3 nucleotides are TGTGCCAGCTCACCGGTCCCGGGACAGGCGGCTAGCGGGTACAATGAGCAGTTCTTC. Encoded protein: CASSPVPGQAASGYNEQFF.

Remarks on this clone: This may come from a read error, since a much larger clone is one base off. The chain carries TRBV11-1 and TRBJ1-1; weak D call: TRBD1 (5 bases). With 5 bases removed from V and 1 base from J, the gap between germline ends came to 8 bases. Germline V gene data show CDR1 as SGHAT and CDR2 as FQDESV (reference sequence). This CDR3 is built from 13 residues. The CDR3 DNA is TGTGCCAGCAGCCGGGGGAGGAACACTGAAGCTTTCTTT. This translates into CASSRGRNTEAFF. Full variable domain (rest looked up from reference TRBV11-1 and TRBJ1-1): EAEVAQSPRYKITEKSQAVAFWCDPISGHATLYWYRQILGQGPELLVQFQDESVVDDSQLPKDRFSAERLKGVDSTLKIQPAELGDSAMYLCASSRGRNTEAFFGQGTRLTVV.

In this sample, this clone turned up a few times. J is TRBJ1-3 and V is TRBV28, with D uncertain. Between the trimmed V and J ends, which lost 6 bases and 4 bases, there was a span of 16 bases. The CDR3 length is 15 residues. The germline gives CDR1 MDHEN, CDR2 SYDVKM. CDR3 sequence reads: CASSADLRTGNTIYF. DNA for the CDR3: TGTGCCAGCAGCGCTGACTTGAGAACAGGAAACACCATATATTTT.

The chain couples TRBV28 to TRBJ1-1, with D unresolved. The V gene lost 6 bases and the J gene lost 0 bases, with 5 bases spanning the gap. The germline V gene encodes CDR1 MDHEN and CDR2 SYDVKM. The CDR3 totals 12 residues. Written as DNA, the CDR3 is TGTGCCAGCAGGGCATTGAACACTGAAGCTTTCTTT. Residues: CASRALNTEAFF.

As to this clone: Other nucleotide sequences from this sample produce the same CDR3. V usage is TRBV20-1 and J usage is TRBJ2-7, with unresolved D. V lost 3 bases and J 2 bases, leaving 5 bases between the germline ends. Germline assignment: CDR1 DFQATT and CDR2 SNEGSKA (reference sequence). This CDR3 spans 11 amino acids. The CDR3 DNA reads as TGCAGTGCTAGGGAGACCTACGAGCAGTACTTC. It codes for CSARETYEQYF.

V is TRBV28 and J is TRBJ1-2, with a tentative D call TRBD1 (5 bases). Trimming left V 4 bases short and J 4 bases short, with 13 bases between. The CDR3 loop spans 14 amino acids. CDR1 is MDHEN, CDR2 SYDVKM, per germline. CDR3: CASSSPKDSYGYTF. Written as DNA, the CDR3 is TGTGCCAGCAGTTCCCCCAAAGACAGCTATGGCTACACCTTC.

CDR3 in amino acids: CASSTGTSATKNIQYF. In nucleotides, the CDR3 is TGTGCCAGCAGCACAGGGACTAGCGCCACCAAAAACATTCAGTACTTC. The chain links TRBV7-2 to TRBJ2-4, with 10 bases fitting TRBD2. V shed 5 bases and J 2 bases; nucleotides not matched to a gene: 6. The germline CDR1 and CDR2 sequences are SGHTA and FQGNSA. The CDR3 covers 16 residues.

This clone was found a few times. This sequence joins TRBV5-4 and TRBJ1-2; D may be TRBD1 (5 bases). Trimming cost V 0 bases and J 8 bases, with 8 bases left between them. This CDR3 has 12 residues. The V gene's germline CDR1 is SGHNT and CDR2 YYREEE (reference sequence). The CDR3 here is CASSLVRGGYTF. CDR3 DNA sequence: TGTGCCAGCAGCTTGGTACGGGGGGGCTACACCTTC.